The rows below give T cell receptor beta chains drawn from one sample of a study of T-cell reconstitution after alpha-beta-depleted transplantation in children. TCRdb ran MiXCR on the PCR reads and lists one entry per CDR3 protein. Of 600,000 to 700,000 distinct CDR3 sequences detected, over 10% appear once; the ten largest clones hold around 0.8%. This material consisted of PBMCs, taken before TCRalphabeta/CD19-depleted stem cell transplant. Receptors were obtained from a girl aged 2 to 9 with congenital amegakaryocytic thrombocytopenia, due to receive a stem cell transplant. Each CDR3 is given with its conserved first and last residue. The D gene is left open where the match is weak. Clone size is shown for a subset of rows, as once, few, many or a class of expanded clone.

V gene: TRBV3-1; D gene: NA; J gene: TRBJ1-2; clone size: NA; CDR3 protein: CASSQDGQGVGYGYTF; CDR3 DNA: TGTGCCAGCAGCCAAGATGGGCAGGGCGTTGGCTATGGCTACACCTTC
V gene: TRBV24-1; D gene: TRBD2; J gene: TRBJ2-4; clone size: few; CDR3 protein: CADSLANIQYF; CDR3 DNA: TGTGCCGACTCACTAGCGAACATTCAGTACTTC
V gene: TRBV20-1; D gene: TRBD2; J gene: TRBJ2-2; clone size: NA; CDR3 protein: CSARTSGRGELFF; CDR3 DNA: TGCAGTGCGAGGACTAGCGGGAGGGGGGAGCTGTTTTTT
V gene: TRBV30; D gene: TRBD2; J gene: TRBJ2-1; clone size: NA; CDR3 protein: CAWSREYGDNEQFF; CDR3 DNA: TGTGCCTGGTCGCGGGAGTACGGCGACAATGAGCAGTTCTTC
V gene: TRBV15; D gene: NA; J gene: TRBJ2-3; clone size: many; CDR3 protein: CATKGGSSDTQYF; CDR3 DNA: TGTGCCACAAAAGGAGGGAGTTCGGATACGCAGTATTTT
V gene: TRBV6-5; D gene: NA; J gene: TRBJ2-1; clone size: few; CDR3 protein: CASGAGRYNEQFF; CDR3 DNA: TGTGCCAGCGGCGCGGGCCGTTACAATGAGCAGTTCTTC
V gene: TRBV27; D gene: TRBD2; J gene: TRBJ2-3; clone size: many; CDR3 protein: CASRLAGIGDTQYF; CDR3 DNA: TGTGCCAGCAGACTAGCGGGAATCGGAGATACGCAGTATTTT
V gene: TRBV20-1; D gene: TRBD2; J gene: TRBJ2-1; clone size: NA; CDR3 protein: CSALRGLAGLSNEQFF; CDR3 DNA: TGCAGTGCTCTCAGGGGACTAGCGGGATTAAGCAATGAGCAGTTCTTC
V gene: TRBV28; D gene: NA; J gene: TRBJ2-3; clone size: many; CDR3 protein: CASSLGVGPTGDTQYF; CDR3 DNA: TGTGCCAGCAGTTTAGGGGTGGGACCGACCGGAGATACGCAGTATTTT
V gene: TRBV5-1; D gene: TRBD2; J gene: TRBJ2-2; clone size: many; CDR3 protein: CASSSPGLAGGLTGELFF; CDR3 DNA: TGCGCCAGCAGCTCGCCGGGACTAGCGGGAGGGCTAACCGGGGAGCTGTTTTTT
V gene: TRBV5-1; D gene: TRBD2; J gene: TRBJ2-5; clone size: many; CDR3 protein: CASSLALAGGPEETQYF; CDR3 DNA: TGCGCCAGCAGCTTGGCTCTAGCGGGAGGGCCGGAGGAGACCCAGTACTTC
V gene: TRBV3-1; D gene: NA; J gene: TRBJ2-4; clone size: NA; CDR3 protein: CASSQELGGLSKNIQYF; CDR3 DNA: TGTGCCAGCAGCCAAGAATTGGGGGGCCTTTCCAAAAACATTCAGTACTTC
V gene: TRBV18; D gene: TRBD1; J gene: TRBJ1-2; clone size: NA; CDR3 protein: CASWDRVYGYTF; CDR3 DNA: TGTGCCAGCTGGGACAGGGTATATGGCTACACCTTC
V gene: TRBV7-9; D gene: NA; J gene: TRBJ2-3; clone size: many; CDR3 protein: CASSFSTTSTDTQYF; CDR3 DNA: TGTGCCAGCAGCTTTTCCACGACCAGCACAGATACGCAGTATTTT
V gene: TRBV20-1; D gene: NA; J gene: TRBJ2-7; clone size: many; CDR3 protein: CSARQGTTTGEQYF; CDR3 DNA: TGCAGTGCTAGACAGGGGACTACTACTGGCGAGCAGTACTTC
V gene: TRBV30; D gene: NA; J gene: TRBJ1-2; clone size: few; CDR3 protein: CAWSVSGRAGGYTF; CDR3 DNA: TGTGCCTGGAGTGTATCCGGACGGGCAGGGGGCTACACCTTC
V gene: TRBV7-9; D gene: TRBD1; J gene: TRBJ2-7; clone size: few; CDR3 protein: CASSLFWGQGAYEQYF; CDR3 DNA: TGTGCCAGCAGCTTATTTTGGGGACAGGGTGCATACGAGCAGTACTTC
V gene: TRBV12-3/TRBV12-4; D gene: NA; J gene: TRBJ2-5; clone size: many; CDR3 protein: CASSQRRYQETQYF; CDR3 DNA: TGTGCCAGCAGTCAGCGGAGGTACCAAGAGACCCAGTACTTC
V gene: TRBV6-1; D gene: TRBD2; J gene: TRBJ2-1; clone size: many; CDR3 protein: CASSQGGSSYNEQFF; CDR3 DNA: TGTGCCAGCAGTCAGGGCGGGAGCTCCTACAATGAGCAGTTCTTC
V gene: TRBV6-5; D gene: TRBD2; J gene: TRBJ2-5; clone size: few; CDR3 protein: CASSYLPGLAESQETQYF; CDR3 DNA: TGTGCCAGCAGTTACCTCCCGGGACTAGCGGAGAGCCAAGAGACCCAGTACTTC
V gene: TRBV20-1; D gene: NA; J gene: TRBJ2-3; clone size: many; CDR3 protein: CSARDPDIADTQYF; CDR3 DNA: TGCAGTGCTAGAGATCCAGACATAGCGGATACGCAGTATTTT
V gene: TRBV12-3/TRBV12-4; D gene: TRBD2; J gene: TRBJ2-1; clone size: many; CDR3 protein: CASSSPGLAGEVF; CDR3 DNA: TGTGCCAGCAGTTCCCCCGGACTAGCGGGAGAAGTCTTC
V gene: TRBV5-1; D gene: NA; J gene: TRBJ2-1; clone size: NA; CDR3 protein: CASSLEVSPPNEQFF; CDR3 DNA: TGCGCCAGCAGCTTGGAGGTGAGTCCCCCGAATGAGCAGTTCTTC
V gene: TRBV20-1; D gene: NA; J gene: TRBJ1-5; clone size: few; CDR3 protein: CSASMGNQPQHF; CDR3 DNA: TGCAGTGCTAGCATGGGTAATCAGCCCCAGCATTTT
V gene: TRBV29-1; D gene: NA; J gene: TRBJ2-3; clone size: few; CDR3 protein: CSVESGTSSSTDTQYF; CDR3 DNA: TGCAGCGTTGAGAGTGGGACGTCCTCTAGCACAGATACGCAGTATTTT
V gene: TRBV12-3/TRBV12-4; D gene: NA; J gene: TRBJ2-1; clone size: NA; CDR3 protein: CASSLVSWGSEQFF; CDR3 DNA: TGTGCCAGCAGTTTAGTTTCTTGGGGGAGTGAGCAGTTCTTC
V gene: TRBV18; D gene: NA; J gene: TRBJ2-3; clone size: few; CDR3 protein: CASSSGLIIQDTQYF; CDR3 DNA: TGTGCCAGCTCATCAGGACTGATAATACAAGATACGCAGTATTTT
V gene: TRBV5-1; D gene: NA; J gene: TRBJ2-1; clone size: many; CDR3 protein: CASSPPKGDTYNEQFF; CDR3 DNA: TGCGCCAGCAGCCCCCCGAAGGGAGATACCTACAATGAGCAGTTCTTC
V gene: TRBV12-3/TRBV12-4; D gene: TRBD2; J gene: TRBJ2-7; clone size: NA; CDR3 protein: CASTHAGRNEQYF; CDR3 DNA: TGTGCCAGCACCCACGCCGGGAGGAACGAGCAGTACTTC
V gene: TRBV29-1; D gene: TRBD2; J gene: TRBJ2-1; clone size: many; CDR3 protein: CSVDPGLAGGASSAYNEQFF; CDR3 DNA: TGCAGCGTTGACCCGGGACTAGCGGGGGGAGCATCTAGCGCCTACAATGAGCAGTTCTTC
V gene: TRBV5-1; D gene: NA; J gene: TRBJ1-4; clone size: NA; CDR3 protein: CASSRVSGMGEKLFF; CDR3 DNA: TGCGCCAGCAGCCGAGTATCCGGGATGGGTGAAAAACTGTTTTTT
V gene: TRBV5-1; D gene: NA; J gene: TRBJ1-2; clone size: NA; CDR3 protein: CASSDGTVANYGYTF; CDR3 DNA: TGCGCCAGCAGCGACGGGACGGTAGCTAACTATGGCTACACCTTC
V gene: TRBV9; D gene: TRBD2; J gene: TRBJ2-1; clone size: NA; CDR3 protein: CASSSWTSETNEQFF; CDR3 DNA: TGTGCCAGCAGCTCTTGGACTAGCGAAACCAATGAGCAGTTCTTC
V gene: TRBV7-8; D gene: NA; J gene: TRBJ2-7; clone size: many; CDR3 protein: CASSHRQIEQYF; CDR3 DNA: TGTGCCAGCAGCCACCGCCAAATAGAGCAGTACTTC
V gene: TRBV20-1; D gene: NA; J gene: TRBJ1-2; clone size: many; CDR3 protein: CSARTRDGFDGYTF; CDR3 DNA: TGCAGTGCTAGAACCAGGGACGGCTTCGATGGCTACACCTTC
V gene: TRBV5-1; D gene: NA; J gene: TRBJ2-1; clone size: many; CDR3 protein: CASSLVVSNEQFF; CDR3 DNA: TGCGCCAGCAGCTTGGTTGTTTCCAATGAGCAGTTCTTC
V gene: TRBV2; D gene: TRBD1; J gene: TRBJ2-6; clone size: few; CDR3 protein: CASSQTGGAGANVLTF; CDR3 DNA: TGTGCCAGCAGTCAGACAGGGGGCGCTGGGGCCAACGTCCTGACTTTC
V gene: TRBV12-3/TRBV12-4; D gene: NA; J gene: TRBJ2-2; clone size: few; CDR3 protein: CASSLSEGLFF; CDR3 DNA: TGTGCCAGCAGTTTAAGCGAGGGGCTGTTTTTT
V gene: TRBV10-2; D gene: NA; J gene: TRBJ1-1; clone size: many; CDR3 protein: CASSESGGGGTEAFF; CDR3 DNA: TGCGCCAGCAGTGAGTCTGGGGGCGGGGGGACTGAAGCTTTCTTT
V gene: TRBV20-1; D gene: TRBD2; J gene: TRBJ2-7; clone size: many; CDR3 protein: CSARVAGGPGFSYEQYF; CDR3 DNA: TGCAGTGCTAGGGTAGCGGGAGGGCCTGGATTTTCCTACGAGCAGTACTTC
V gene: TRBV5-1; D gene: TRBD2; J gene: TRBJ2-3; clone size: many; CDR3 protein: CASSSPGLAGGITDTQYF; CDR3 DNA: TGCGCCAGCAGCTCCCCCGGACTAGCGGGAGGGATCACAGATACGCAGTATTTT
V gene: TRBV12-3/TRBV12-4; D gene: NA; J gene: TRBJ2-3; clone size: few; CDR3 protein: CASSPGGVGTDTQYF; CDR3 DNA: TGTGCCAGCAGTCCAGGGGGGGTCGGCACAGATACGCAGTATTTT
V gene: TRBV25-1; D gene: NA; J gene: TRBJ2-5; clone size: NA; CDR3 protein: CASSEWSSETQYF; CDR3 DNA: TGTGCCAGCAGCGAGTGGAGCTCAGAGACCCAGTACTTC
V gene: TRBV20-1; D gene: NA; J gene: TRBJ1-5; clone size: many; CDR3 protein: CSAARGRRDQPQHF; CDR3 DNA: TGCAGTGCTGCCAGGGGAAGGAGAGATCAGCCCCAGCATTTT
V gene: TRBV20-1; D gene: NA; J gene: TRBJ2-1; clone size: NA; CDR3 protein: CSASGTTSYNEQFF; CDR3 DNA: TGCAGTGCGTCCGGGACCACCTCCTACAATGAGCAGTTCTTC
V gene: TRBV20-1; D gene: NA; J gene: TRBJ2-7; clone size: many; CDR3 protein: CSASQQGRGYEQYF; CDR3 DNA: TGCAGTGCTAGTCAACAGGGGAGGGGCTACGAGCAGTACTTC
V gene: TRBV11-2; D gene: TRBD1; J gene: TRBJ2-7; clone size: NA; CDR3 protein: CASSSRQGAYHF; CDR3 DNA: TGTGCCAGCAGCTCCCGACAGGGGGCTTATCACTTC
V gene: TRBV6-1; D gene: TRBD1; J gene: TRBJ1-1; clone size: many; CDR3 protein: CASSEWDRGTEAFF; CDR3 DNA: TGTGCCAGCAGTGAGTGGGACAGGGGGACTGAAGCTTTCTTT
V gene: TRBV5-1; D gene: NA; J gene: TRBJ1-2; clone size: many; CDR3 protein: CASSPGPPDDYTF; CDR3 DNA: TGCGCCAGCAGCCCGGGACCTCCAGATGACTACACCTTC
V gene: TRBV10-2; D gene: NA; J gene: TRBJ2-7; clone size: few; CDR3 protein: CASGGHEQYF; CDR3 DNA: TGCGCCAGCGGGGGGCACGAGCAGTACTTC